Below are 17 T cell receptor beta chains sequenced from a single sample in a study of T cells in localized non-small cell lung cancer. The table came from immunoSEQ multiplex PCR; TCRdb's copy has only in-frame clones and leaves some out. The sample gives roughly 1,600 clones, 34% of which show up once; 13% to 15% is in the top ten. Sequenced here: normal lung tissue next to the tumor, sampled before any cancer treatment. These receptors were collected from a female donor over 55 with stage II squamous cell lung carcinoma.

This chain uses TRBV11-3 with TRBJ2-3; D uncertain. The CDR3 contains 14 residues. Trimming stripped 6 bases from V and 0 bases from J, with 10 bases between. From germline, CDR1 is SGHNT and CDR2 YENEEA. Here the CDR3 reads CASSSGFSTDTQYF. The CDR3 DNA reads TGTGCCAGCAGTTCCGGGTTTAGCACAGATACGCAGTATTTT.

The chain links TRBV25-1 to TRBJ1-1; weak D call: TRBD1 (5 bases). The CDR3 extends over 14 amino acids. Germline V CDR1 and CDR2: MGHDK, SYGVNS. Deletions cut 8 bases from V and 1 base from J, with 14 bases between. CDR3 loop: CASCRVGPNTEAFF. As DNA, the CDR3 is TGTGCCAGCTGCAGGGTGGGACCGAACACTGAAGCTTTCTTT.

This clone turned up a few times. V is TRBV6-8 and J is TRBJ1-5; D uncertain. Trimming removed 5 bases at V and 4 bases at J, with 9 bases between. This CDR3 contains 13 residues. Germline lookup yields CDR1 MNHGY and CDR2 SAAAGT. CDR3 bases: TGTGCCAGCAGTGCGACCGGGAATCAGCCCCAGCATTTT. Translated, it gives CASSATGNQPQHF.

The gene calls are TRBV29-1 and TRBJ2-7; weak D call: TRBD1 (6 bases). CDR1 SQVTM and CDR2 ANQGSEA come from the germline V gene. V was trimmed by 4 bases and J by 2 bases, leaving 18 bases between them. The CDR3 is 15 amino acids. The CDR3 region is CSVGPWSKGAYEQYF. The CDR3 DNA sequence: TGCAGCGTTGGCCCCTGGTCGAAGGGGGCCTACGAGCAGTACTTC.

In its sample, this clone was seen a few times. In nucleotides, the CDR3 is TGTGCCAGCAGACAGGGGGCAGGGATGAACACTGAAGCTTTCTTT. Amino acid sequence: CASRQGAGMNTEAFF. This chain connects TRBV11-3 to TRBJ1-1, with 9 bases that match TRBD1. Germline CDR1 is SGHNT and CDR2 is YENEEA. The ends lost 6 bases at V and 0 bases at J; junction bases unmatched: 5. This CDR3 is 15 amino acids long.

V gene TRBV9 combines with J gene TRBJ1-3; tentatively, D is TRBD1 (5 bases). The V end lost 0 bases, the J end lost 8 bases, and 12 bases lay between the germline ends. The CDR3 has 14 residues. CDR1 is SGDLS, CDR2 YYNGEE, per germline. The CDR3 DNA reads TGTGCCAGCAGCGTAGGTGGAGGGGTTGACACCATATATTTT. Encoded protein: CASSVGGGVDTIYF.

This clone was found a few times. The chain has TRBV9 and TRBJ1-2, with TRBD1 as a possible D gene (6 bases). Germline CDR1 reads SGDLS; CDR2 reads YYNGEE. V was shortened by 3 bases and J by 6 bases, with 15 bases between the two germline ends. This CDR3 is 14 amino acids long. The CDR3 DNA reads TGTGCCAGCAGCGCCCCCGCAGGGGAGAATGGCTACACCTTC. It is translated as CASSAPAGENGYTF.

This clone is categorized as large. The chain uses TRBV11-3 and TRBJ2-2; D may correspond to TRBD1 or TRBD2 (5 bases each). Germline CDR1 and CDR2: SGHNT and YENEEA. The CDR3 has 17 residues. V lost 2 bases to trimming and J lost 3 bases, with 16 bases between them. The CDR3 sequence is CASSLMGDGRDTGELFF. As DNA, the CDR3 is TGTGCCAGCAGCTTAATGGGGGATGGCCGAGACACCGGGGAGCTGTTTTTT. The entire variable domain, with the rest obtained from reference TRBV11-3 and TRBJ2-2, is as follows: EAGVVQSPRYKIIEKKQPVAFWCNPISGHNTLYWYLQNLGQGPELLIRYENEEAVDDSQLPKDRFSAERLKGVDSTLKIQPAELGDSAVYLCASSLMGDGRDTGELFFGEGSRLTVL.

V and J are TRBV18 and TRBJ1-5; D is unresolved. Trimming left V 4 bases short and J 2 bases short, with 18 bases between. The length of the CDR3 is 17 residues. Germline V lookup: CDR1 KGHSH, CDR2 LQKENI. Here the CDR3 reads CASSLTVGSSGNQPQHF. The CDR3 DNA is TGTGCCAGCTCACTGACGGTAGGGTCCTCTGGCAATCAGCCCCAGCATTTT.

This clone was counted between two and nine times. This chain connects TRBV11-3 to TRBJ1-1; D may be TRBD1 (5 bases). CDR3 length equals 15 residues. With 3 bases removed from V and 1 base from J, the gap between germline ends came to 12 bases. CDR1 and CDR2 (germline): SGHNT, YENEEA. CDR3 sequence: CASSLDAGSNTEAFF. In DNA, the CDR3 is TGTGCCAGCAGCTTGGATGCAGGGTCGAACACTGAAGCTTTCTTT.

The chain joins TRBV12-5 to TRBJ2-5, with D tentatively TRBD2 (5 bases). Germline V CDR1 and CDR2: LGHNT, FRNRAP. Trimming took off 3 bases at V and 4 bases at J, with 9 bases between the two ends. CDR3 length: 13 amino acids. The CDR3 sequence is CASGFSVGETQYF. The CDR3 DNA follows: TGTGCTAGTGGTTTTAGCGTAGGAGAGACCCAGTACTTC. Full variable domain (rest looked up from reference TRBV12-5 and TRBJ2-5): DARVTQTPRHKVTEMGQEVTMRCQPILGHNTVFWYRQTMMQGLELLAYFRNRAPLDDSGMPKDRFSAEMPDATLATLKIQPSEPRDSAVYFCASGFSVGETQYFGPGTRLLVL.

The gene calls are TRBV11-3 and TRBJ2-7; 7 nucleotides match TRBD1. The V gene's germline CDR1 is SGHNT and CDR2 YENEEA. This CDR3 is built from 15 residues. The ends lost 5 bases at V and 3 bases at J; junction bases unmatched: 10. The CDR3 coding sequence is TGTGCCAGCAGCCAATCAGGCAGGGGGAGCTACGAGCAGTACTTC. This encodes CASSQSGRGSYEQYF.

In its sample, this clone was seen a few times. The chain carries TRBV1 and TRBJ1-5. TRBV1 is given as a pseudogene. This CDR3 has 15 residues. The CDR3 DNA follows: TGCGCCAGCAGCCAAGAGAGGGGGGACAATCAGCCCCAGCATTTT. Its translation is CASSQERGDNQPQHF.

This clone was recorded a few times. The chain combines TRBV6-8 with TRBJ1-1; D possibly corresponds to TRBD1 (5 bases). Germline V gene data show CDR1 as MNHGY and CDR2 as SAAAGT. CDR3 size: 14 residues. The V end lost 8 bases, the J end lost 1 base, and 14 bases lay between the germline ends. CDR3 bases: TGTGCCAGCCCTGAAGGGACCTCGAACACTGAAGCTTTCTTT. It encodes CASPEGTSNTEAFF.

In its sample, this clone was seen a few times. V usage is TRBV28 and J usage is TRBJ1-6, with D possibly being TRBD1 (6 bases). Germline V gene lookup returns CDR1 MDHEN and CDR2 SYDVKM. The CDR3 covers 17 residues. V was cut by 5 bases and J by 0 bases, with 14 bases left in between. The CDR3 loop reads CASSLDRSSSYNSPLHF. CDR3 nucleotide sequence: TGTGCCAGCAGTCTCGACAGGTCGAGCTCCTATAATTCACCCCTCCACTTT.

V usage is TRBV6-8 and J usage is TRBJ2-7; perhaps D is TRBD1 or TRBD2 (5 bases each). The CDR3 spans 14 residues. Germline CDR1 MNHGY, CDR2 SAAAGT. With 2 bases removed from V and 5 bases from J, the gap between germline ends came to 13 bases. The CDR3 DNA reads as TGTGCCAGCAGTTACGATGGGGGTAAGGACGAGCAGTACTTC. As protein: CASSYDGGKDEQYF.

The chain joins TRBV14 to TRBJ2-3; 9 nucleotides line up with TRBD2. The V gene end was trimmed by 3 bases and the J gene end by 4 bases; junction bases not matched to a gene: 8. The CDR3 covers 16 residues. The germline CDR1 and CDR2 sequences are SGHDN and FVKESK. DNA for the CDR3: TGTGCCAGCAGCCATGGGGGACTAGCCTCCGCAGATACGCAGTATTTT. Translating gives CASSHGGLASADTQYF. Complete variable domain (other parts from reference TRBV14 and TRBJ2-3): EAGVTQFPSHSVIEKGQTVTLRCDPISGHDNLYWYRRVMGKEIKFLLHFVKESKQDESGMPNNRFLAERTGGTYSTLKVQPAELEDSGVYFCASSHGGLASADTQYFGPGTRLTVL.